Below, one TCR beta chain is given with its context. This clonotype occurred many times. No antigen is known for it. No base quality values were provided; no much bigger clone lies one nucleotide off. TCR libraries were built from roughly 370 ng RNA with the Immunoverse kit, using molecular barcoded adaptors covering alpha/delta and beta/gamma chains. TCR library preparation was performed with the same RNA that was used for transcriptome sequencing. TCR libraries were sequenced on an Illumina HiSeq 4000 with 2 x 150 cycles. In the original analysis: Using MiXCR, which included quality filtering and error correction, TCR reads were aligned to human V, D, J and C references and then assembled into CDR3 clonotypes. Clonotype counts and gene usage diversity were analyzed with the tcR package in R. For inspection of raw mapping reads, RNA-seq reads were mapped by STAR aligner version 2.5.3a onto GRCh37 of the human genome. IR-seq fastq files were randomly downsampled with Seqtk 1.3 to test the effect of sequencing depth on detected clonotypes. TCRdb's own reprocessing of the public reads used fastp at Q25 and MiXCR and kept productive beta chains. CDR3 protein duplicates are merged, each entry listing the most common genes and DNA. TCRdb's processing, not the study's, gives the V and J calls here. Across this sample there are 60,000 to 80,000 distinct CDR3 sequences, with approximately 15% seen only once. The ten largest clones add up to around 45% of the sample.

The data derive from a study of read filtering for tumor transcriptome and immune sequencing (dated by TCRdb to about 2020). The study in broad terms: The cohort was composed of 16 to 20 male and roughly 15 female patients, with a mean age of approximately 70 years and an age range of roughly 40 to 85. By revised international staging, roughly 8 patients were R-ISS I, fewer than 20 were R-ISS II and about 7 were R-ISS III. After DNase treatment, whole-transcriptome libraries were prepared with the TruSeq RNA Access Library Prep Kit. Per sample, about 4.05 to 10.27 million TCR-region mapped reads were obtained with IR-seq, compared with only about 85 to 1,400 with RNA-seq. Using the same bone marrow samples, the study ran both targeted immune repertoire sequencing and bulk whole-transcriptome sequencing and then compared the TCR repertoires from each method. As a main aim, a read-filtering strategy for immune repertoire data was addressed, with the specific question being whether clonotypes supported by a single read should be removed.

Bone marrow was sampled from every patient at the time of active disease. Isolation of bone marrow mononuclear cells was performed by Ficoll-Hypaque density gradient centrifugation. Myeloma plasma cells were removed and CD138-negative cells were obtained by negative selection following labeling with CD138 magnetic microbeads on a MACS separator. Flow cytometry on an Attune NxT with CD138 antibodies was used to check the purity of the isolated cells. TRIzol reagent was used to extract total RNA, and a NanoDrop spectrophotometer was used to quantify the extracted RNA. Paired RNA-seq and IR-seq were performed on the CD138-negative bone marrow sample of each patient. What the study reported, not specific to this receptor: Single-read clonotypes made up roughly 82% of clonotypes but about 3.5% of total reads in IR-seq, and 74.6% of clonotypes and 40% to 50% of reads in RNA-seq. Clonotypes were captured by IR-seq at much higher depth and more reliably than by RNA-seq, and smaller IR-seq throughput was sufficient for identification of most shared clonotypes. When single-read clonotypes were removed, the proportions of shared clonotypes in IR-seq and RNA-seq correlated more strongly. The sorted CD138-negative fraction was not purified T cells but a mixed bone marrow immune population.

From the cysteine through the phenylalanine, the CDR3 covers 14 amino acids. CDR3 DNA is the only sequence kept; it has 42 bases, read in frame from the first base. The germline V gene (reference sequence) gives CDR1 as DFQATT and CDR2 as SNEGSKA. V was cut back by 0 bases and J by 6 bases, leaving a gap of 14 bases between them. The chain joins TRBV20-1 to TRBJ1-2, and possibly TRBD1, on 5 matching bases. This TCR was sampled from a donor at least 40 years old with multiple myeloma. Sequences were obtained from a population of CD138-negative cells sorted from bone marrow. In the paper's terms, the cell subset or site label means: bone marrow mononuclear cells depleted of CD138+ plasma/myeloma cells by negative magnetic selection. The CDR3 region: CSARERTGPDGYTF. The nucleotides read TGCAGTGCTAGAGAAAGAACAGGTCCCGATGGCTACACCTTC.